This T cell receptor (beta chain) was recorded in a study of T cell responses to AZD1222 COVID-19 vaccine. Study findings and constraints: Compared with day 0, the breadth and depth of the Spike-specific TCR repertoire rose significantly after two doses of AZD1222. There were mostly white British donors and more females than males, and clonal diversity was possibly underestimated. Baseline seropositives among AZD1222 recipients totaled only 6 or 7.

In germline, CDR1 is MDHEN, CDR2 SYDVKM. The CDR3 has 12 residues. The V gene end was trimmed by 9 bases and the J gene end by 6 bases; junction bases not matched to a gene: 5. Clones were sequenced by immunoSEQ multiplex PCR, and TCRdb holds only the in-frame ones, with some missing. Of some 110,000 clones in the sample, about 88% were seen once. With respect to this clone: The antigen is not known.

The starting material was peripheral blood, obtained 28 days after the second AZD1222 dose. This chain links TRBV28 with TRBJ2-1, with 7 bases identical to TRBD2. This clonotype was obtained from an adult who received the AZD1222 COVID-19 vaccine. The CDR3 is CASKGRGNEQFF. In nucleotides, the CDR3 is TGTGCCAGTAAAGGGAGGGGCAATGAGCAGTTCTTC.